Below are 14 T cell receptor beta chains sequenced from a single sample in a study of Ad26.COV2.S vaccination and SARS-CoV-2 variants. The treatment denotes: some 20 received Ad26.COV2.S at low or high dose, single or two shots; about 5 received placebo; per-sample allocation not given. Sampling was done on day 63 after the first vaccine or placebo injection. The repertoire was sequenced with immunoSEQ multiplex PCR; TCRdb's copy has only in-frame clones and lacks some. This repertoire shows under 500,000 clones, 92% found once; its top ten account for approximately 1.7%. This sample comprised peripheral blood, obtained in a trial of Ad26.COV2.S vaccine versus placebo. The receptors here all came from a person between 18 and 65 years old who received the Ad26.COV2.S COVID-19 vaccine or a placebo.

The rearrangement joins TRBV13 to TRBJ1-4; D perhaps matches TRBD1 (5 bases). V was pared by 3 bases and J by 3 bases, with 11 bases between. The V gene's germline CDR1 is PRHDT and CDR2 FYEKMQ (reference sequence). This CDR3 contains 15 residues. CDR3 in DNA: TGTGCCAGCAGCTTCGGGGGGGTGGCTAATGAAAAACTGTTTTTT. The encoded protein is CASSFGGVANEKLFF.

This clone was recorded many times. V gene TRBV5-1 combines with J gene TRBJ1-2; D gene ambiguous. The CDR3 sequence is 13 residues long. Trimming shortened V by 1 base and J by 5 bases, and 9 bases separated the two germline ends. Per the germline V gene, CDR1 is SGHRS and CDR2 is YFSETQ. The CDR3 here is CASSLSGDYGYTF. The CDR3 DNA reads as TGCGCCAGCAGCTTGTCAGGTGATTATGGCTACACCTTC. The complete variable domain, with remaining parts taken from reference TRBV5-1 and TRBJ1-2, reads KAGVTQTPRYLIKTRGQQVTLSCSPISGHRSVSWYQQTPGQGLQFLFEYFSETQRNKGNFPGRFSGRQFSNSRSEMNVSTLELGDSALYLCASSLSGDYGYTFGSGTRLTVV.

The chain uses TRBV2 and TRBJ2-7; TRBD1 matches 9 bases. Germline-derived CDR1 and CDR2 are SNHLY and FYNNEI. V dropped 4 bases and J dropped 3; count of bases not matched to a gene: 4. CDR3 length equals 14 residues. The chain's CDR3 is CASSVGTGRYEQYF. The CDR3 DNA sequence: TGTGCCAGCAGTGTTGGGACAGGGCGCTACGAGCAGTACTTC.

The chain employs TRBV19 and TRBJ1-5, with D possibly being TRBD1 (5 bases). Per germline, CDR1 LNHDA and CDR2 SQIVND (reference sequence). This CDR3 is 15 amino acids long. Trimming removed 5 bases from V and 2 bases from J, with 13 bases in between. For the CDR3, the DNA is TGTGCCAGTAGTGTTGGGGGAGGTGGCAATCAGCCCCAGCATTTT. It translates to CASSVGGGGNQPQHF.

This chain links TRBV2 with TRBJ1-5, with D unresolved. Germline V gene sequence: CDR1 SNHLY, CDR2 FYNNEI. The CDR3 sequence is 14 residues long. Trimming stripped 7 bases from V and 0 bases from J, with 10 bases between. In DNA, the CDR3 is TGTGCCAGCACGGGGAAGTATAGCAATCAGCCCCAGCATTTT. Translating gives CASTGKYSNQPQHF. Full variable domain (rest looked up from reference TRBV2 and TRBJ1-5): EPEVTQTPSHQVTQMGQEVILRCVPISNHLYFYWYRQILGQKVEFLVSFYNNEISEKSEIFDDQFSVERPDGSNFTLKIRSTKLEDSAMYFCASTGKYSNQPQHFGDGTRLSIL.

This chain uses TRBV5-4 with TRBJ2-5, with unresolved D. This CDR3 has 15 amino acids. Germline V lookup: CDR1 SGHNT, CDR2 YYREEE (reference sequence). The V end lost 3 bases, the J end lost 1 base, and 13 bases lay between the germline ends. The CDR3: CASSSHSGGQETQYF. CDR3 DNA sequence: TGTGCCAGCAGCTCCCACTCCGGCGGCCAAGAGACCCAGTACTTC.

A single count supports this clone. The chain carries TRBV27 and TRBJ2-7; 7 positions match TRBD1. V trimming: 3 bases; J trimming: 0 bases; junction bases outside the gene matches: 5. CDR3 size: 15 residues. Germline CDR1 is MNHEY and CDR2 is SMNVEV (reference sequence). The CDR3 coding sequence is TGTGCCAGCAGTTTCATCAGGGGGAGCTCCTACGAGCAGTACTTC. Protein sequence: CASSFIRGSSYEQYF.

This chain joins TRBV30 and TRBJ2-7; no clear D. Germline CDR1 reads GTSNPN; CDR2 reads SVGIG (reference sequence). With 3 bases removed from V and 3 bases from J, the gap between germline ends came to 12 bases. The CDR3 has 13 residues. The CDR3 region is CAWSAGRRYEQYF. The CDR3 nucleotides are TGTGCCTGGAGCGCCGGGCGACGCTACGAGCAGTACTTC.

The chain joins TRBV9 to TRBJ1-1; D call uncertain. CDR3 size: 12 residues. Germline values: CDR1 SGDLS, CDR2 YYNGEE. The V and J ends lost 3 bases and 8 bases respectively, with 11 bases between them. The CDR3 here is CASSGTSGEAFF. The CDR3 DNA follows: TGTGCCAGCAGCGGCACATCGGGGGAAGCTTTCTTT.

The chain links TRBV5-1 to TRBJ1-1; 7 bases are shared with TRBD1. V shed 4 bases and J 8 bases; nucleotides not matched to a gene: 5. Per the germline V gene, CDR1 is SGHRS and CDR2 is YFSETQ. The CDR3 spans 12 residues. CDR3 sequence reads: CASSTGTVEAFF. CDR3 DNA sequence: TGCGCCAGCAGCACCGGGACAGTGGAAGCTTTCTTT.

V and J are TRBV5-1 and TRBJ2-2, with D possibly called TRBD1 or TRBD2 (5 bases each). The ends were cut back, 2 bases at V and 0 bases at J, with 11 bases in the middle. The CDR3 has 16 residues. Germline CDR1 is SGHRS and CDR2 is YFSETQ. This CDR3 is CASSFGAFPNTGELFF. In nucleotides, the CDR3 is TGCGCCAGCAGCTTCGGGGCATTTCCGAACACCGGGGAGCTGTTTTTT. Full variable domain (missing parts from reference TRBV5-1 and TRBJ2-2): KAGVTQTPRYLIKTRGQQVTLSCSPISGHRSVSWYQQTPGQGLQFLFEYFSETQRNKGNFPGRFSGRQFSNSRSEMNVSTLELGDSALYLCASSFGAFPNTGELFFGEGSRLTVL.

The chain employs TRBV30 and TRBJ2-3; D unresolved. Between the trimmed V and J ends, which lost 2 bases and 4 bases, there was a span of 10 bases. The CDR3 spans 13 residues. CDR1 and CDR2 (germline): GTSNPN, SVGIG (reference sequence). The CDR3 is CAWSWAGADTQYF. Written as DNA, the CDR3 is TGTGCCTGGAGTTGGGCCGGCGCAGATACGCAGTATTTT.

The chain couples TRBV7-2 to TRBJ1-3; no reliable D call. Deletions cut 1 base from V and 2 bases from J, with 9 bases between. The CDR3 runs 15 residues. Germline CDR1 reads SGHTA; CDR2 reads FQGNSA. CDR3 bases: TGTGCCAGCAGCTTAGGGAGCTCTCCTGGAAACACCATATATTTT. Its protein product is CASSLGSSPGNTIYF.

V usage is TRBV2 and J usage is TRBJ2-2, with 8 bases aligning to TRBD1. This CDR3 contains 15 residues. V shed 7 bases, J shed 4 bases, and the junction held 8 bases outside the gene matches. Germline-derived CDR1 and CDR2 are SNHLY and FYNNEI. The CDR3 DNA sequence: TGTGCCAGCATGTCAGGGGGCAGTTTCACCGGGGAGCTGTTTTTT. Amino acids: CASMSGGSFTGELFF.